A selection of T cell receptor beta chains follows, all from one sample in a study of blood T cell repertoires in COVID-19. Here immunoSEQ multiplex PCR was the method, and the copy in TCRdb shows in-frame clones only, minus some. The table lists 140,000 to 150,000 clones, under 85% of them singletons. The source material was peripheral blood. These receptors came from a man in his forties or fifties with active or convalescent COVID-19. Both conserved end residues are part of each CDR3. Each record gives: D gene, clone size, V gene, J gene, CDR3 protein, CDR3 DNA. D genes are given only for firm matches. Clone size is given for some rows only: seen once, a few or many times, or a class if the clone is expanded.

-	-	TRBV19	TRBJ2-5	CASTQGSQETQYF	TGTGCCAGCACCCAGGGATCCCAAGAGACCCAGTACTTC
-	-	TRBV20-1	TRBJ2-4	CSARVADRGYF	TGCAGTGCTAGGGTAGCGGATAGGGGCTACTTC
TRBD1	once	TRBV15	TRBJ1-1	CATSGGDRDTEAFF	TGTGCCACCAGCGGGGGAGACAGGGACACTGAAGCTTTCTTT
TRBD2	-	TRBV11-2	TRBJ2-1	CASGTSGRGNEQFF	TGTGCCAGCGGGACTAGCGGGAGGGGGAATGAGCAGTTCTTC
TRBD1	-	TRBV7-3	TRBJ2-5	CASSFSGQGAGKTQYF	TGTGCCAGCAGCTTCTCGGGACAGGGGGCTGGAAAGACCCAGTACTTC
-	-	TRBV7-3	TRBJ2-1	CATGVGGGEQFF	TGTGCCACCGGAGTGGGGGGAGGCGAGCAGTTCTTC
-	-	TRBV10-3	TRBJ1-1	CATCREGNTEAFF	TGTGCCACCTGCCGTGAGGGAAACACTGAAGCTTTCTTT
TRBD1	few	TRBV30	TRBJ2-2	CAWSAETGGYTGELFF	TGTGCCTGGAGTGCCGAGACAGGGGGCTACACCGGGGAGCTGTTTTTT
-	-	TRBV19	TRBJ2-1	CASSIGPGSLLGYEQFF	TGTGCCAGTAGTATAGGCCCCGGGAGCTTATTGGGGTATGAGCAGTTCTTC
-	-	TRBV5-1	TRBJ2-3	CASSLRSSGDTQYF	TGCGCCAGCAGCTTGCGGTCCTCGGGGGATACGCAGTATTTT
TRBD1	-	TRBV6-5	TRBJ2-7	CASSSGTGGHEQYF	TGTGCCAGCAGCTCCGGGACAGGGGGCCACGAGCAGTACTTC
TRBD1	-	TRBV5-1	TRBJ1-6	CASSNGDRGFSPLHF	TGCGCCAGCAGCAACGGGGACAGGGGATTTTCACCCCTCCACTTT
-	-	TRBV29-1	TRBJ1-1	CSVSFARDTEAFF	TGCAGCGTGTCTTTTGCCAGGGACACTGAAGCTTTCTTT
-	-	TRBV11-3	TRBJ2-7	CASSYGYEQYF	TGTGCCAGCAGCTACGGCTACGAGCAGTACTTC
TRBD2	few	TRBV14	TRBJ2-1	CASSQALAGVWEQFF	TGTGCCAGCAGCCAAGCCCTAGCGGGAGTTTGGGAGCAGTTCTTC
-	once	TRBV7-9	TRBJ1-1	CASSLIGTEAFF	TGTGCCAGCAGCCTAATCGGGACAGAAGCTTTCTTT
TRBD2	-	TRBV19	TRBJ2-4	CASSIVGLAGNENIQYF	TGTGCCAGTAGTATAGTAGGACTAGCGGGAAACGAAAACATTCAGTACTTC
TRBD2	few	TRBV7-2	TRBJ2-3	CASSPRGGRASGSTDTQYF	TGTGCCAGCAGCCCGAGGGGGGGGCGGGCTAGCGGGAGCACAGATACGCAGTATTTT
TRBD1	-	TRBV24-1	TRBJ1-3	CATSDGGQGNTIYF	TGTGCCACCAGTGATGGGGGACAGGGAAACACCATATATTTT
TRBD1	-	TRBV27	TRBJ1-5	CASSVSGTGGNQPQHF	TGTGCCAGCAGCGTTAGCGGGACAGGGGGCAATCAGCCCCAGCATTTT
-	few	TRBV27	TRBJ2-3	CASSLFRDGGTDTQYF	TGTGCCAGCAGTTTATTCAGGGATGGGGGCACAGATACGCAGTATTTT
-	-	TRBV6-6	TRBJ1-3	CASSRWETGSAGNTIYF	TGTGCCAGCAGTCGATGGGAGACAGGCTCGGCTGGAAACACCATATATTTT
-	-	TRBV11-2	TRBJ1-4	CASSLLGGRNEKLFF	TGTGCCAGCAGCTTATTGGGGGGGAGAAATGAAAAACTGTTTTTT
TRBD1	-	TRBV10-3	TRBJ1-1	CAISGQAATEAFF	TGTGCCATCAGCGGACAGGCGGCCACTGAAGCTTTCTTT
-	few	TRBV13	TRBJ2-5	CASSPDKDQETQYF	TGTGCCAGCAGCCCGGACAAGGACCAAGAGACCCAGTACTTC
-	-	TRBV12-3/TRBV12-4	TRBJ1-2	CALTGGTHYGYTF	TGTGCTCTCACCGGGGGAACCCACTATGGCTACACCTTC
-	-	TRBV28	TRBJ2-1	CASSFPGTYNEQFF	TGTGCCAGCAGTTTCCCAGGGACTTACAATGAGCAGTTCTTC
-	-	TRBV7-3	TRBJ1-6	CASSLGQAYNSPLHF	TGTGCCAGCAGCTTAGGACAAGCCTATAATTCACCCCTCCACTTT
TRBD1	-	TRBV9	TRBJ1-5	CASSPTGVPNQPQHF	TGTGCCAGCAGCCCGACAGGGGTCCCAAATCAGCCCCAGCATTTT
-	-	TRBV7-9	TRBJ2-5	CASSSTEYQETQYF	TGTGCCAGCAGTTCCACTGAGTACCAAGAGACCCAGTACTTC
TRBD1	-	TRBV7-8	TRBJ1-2	CASSRYQTGANYGYTF	TGTGCCAGCAGTCGTTATCAGACAGGGGCTAACTATGGCTACACCTTC
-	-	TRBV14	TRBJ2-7	CASSQEVSQVFPYEQYF	TGTGCCAGCAGCCAAGAAGTTAGTCAGGTTTTCCCCTACGAGCAGTACTTC
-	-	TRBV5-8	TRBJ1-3	CASSFSEFVSGNTIYF	TGTGCCAGCAGCTTTTCTGAGTTCGTCTCTGGAAACACCATATATTTT
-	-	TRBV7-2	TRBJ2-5	CASSVGTLSGTQYF	TGTGCCAGCAGCGTTGGGACTCTGTCAGGGACCCAGTACTTC
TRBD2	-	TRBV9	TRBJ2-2	CASSIGTSGTGELFF	TGTGCCAGCAGCATCGGGACTAGCGGCACCGGGGAGCTGTTTTTT
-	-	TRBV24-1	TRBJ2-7	CATSDSGQLLEQYF	TGTGCCACCAGTGATTCTGGACAGCTCCTCGAGCAGTACTTC
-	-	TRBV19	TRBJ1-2	CASSIGGSLSGYTF	TGTGCCAGTAGTATAGGAGGCAGCCTGAGCGGCTACACCTTC
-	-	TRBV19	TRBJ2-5	CASSGPRETQYF	TGTGCCAGTAGTGGCCCGCGGGAGACCCAGTACTTC
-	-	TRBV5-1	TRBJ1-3	CASSPNQDRNTIYF	TGCGCCAGCAGCCCCAATCAAGACAGAAACACCATATATTTT
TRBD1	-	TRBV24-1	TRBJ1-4	CATADRVNEKLFF	TGTGCCACCGCAGACAGGGTGAATGAAAAACTGTTTTTT
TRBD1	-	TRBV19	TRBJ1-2	CASSKDPTGVRYGYTF	TGTGCCAGTAGTAAGGACCCGACAGGGGTTAGGTATGGCTACACCTTC
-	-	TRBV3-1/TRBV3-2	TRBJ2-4	CASSQDRVPANIQYF	TGTGCCAGCAGCCAAGATCGGGTCCCGGCAAACATTCAGTACTTC
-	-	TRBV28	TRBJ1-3	CASSEPGYGDTIYF	TGTGCCAGCAGTGAACCGGGCTACGGGGACACCATATATTTT
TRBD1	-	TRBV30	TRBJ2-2	CAWSSDRGGTGELFF	TGTGCCTGGAGCTCAGACAGGGGGGGCACCGGGGAGCTGTTTTTT
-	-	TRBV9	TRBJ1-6	CASSVDPGGNWSPLHF	TGTGCCAGCAGCGTAGATCCCGGGGGAAACTGGTCACCCCTCCACTTT